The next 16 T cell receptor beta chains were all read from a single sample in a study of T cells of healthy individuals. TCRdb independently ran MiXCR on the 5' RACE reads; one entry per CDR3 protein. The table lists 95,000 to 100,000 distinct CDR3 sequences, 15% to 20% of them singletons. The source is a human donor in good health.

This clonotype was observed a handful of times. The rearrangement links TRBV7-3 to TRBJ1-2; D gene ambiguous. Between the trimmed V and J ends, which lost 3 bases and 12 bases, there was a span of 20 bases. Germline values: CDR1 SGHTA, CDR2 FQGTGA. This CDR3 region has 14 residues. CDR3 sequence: CASSFLRLPAGDTF. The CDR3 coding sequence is TGTGCCAGCAGCTTTTTAAGACTCCCCGCTGGGGACACCTTC.

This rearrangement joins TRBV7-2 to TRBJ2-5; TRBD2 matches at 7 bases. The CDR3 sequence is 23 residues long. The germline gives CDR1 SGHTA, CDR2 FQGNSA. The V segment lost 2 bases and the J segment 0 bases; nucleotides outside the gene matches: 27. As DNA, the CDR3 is TGTGCCAGCAGCTTATTGCCACACAGGACCGGGACTATAAGATCTCCGTACCAAGAGACCCAGTACTTC. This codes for CASSLLPHRTGTIRSPYQETQYF. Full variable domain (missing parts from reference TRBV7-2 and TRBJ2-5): GAGVSQSPSNKVTEKGKDVELRCDPISGHTALYWYRQSLGQGLEFLIYFQGNSAPDKSGLPSDRFSAERTGGSVSTLTIQRTQQEDSAVYLCASSLLPHRTGTIRSPYQETQYFGPGTRLLVL.

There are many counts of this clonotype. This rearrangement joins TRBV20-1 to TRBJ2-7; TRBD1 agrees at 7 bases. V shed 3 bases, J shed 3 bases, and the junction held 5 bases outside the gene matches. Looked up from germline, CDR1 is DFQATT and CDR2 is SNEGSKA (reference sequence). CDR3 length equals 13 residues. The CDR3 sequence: CSARGTADYEQYF. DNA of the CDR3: TGCAGTGCTAGGGGGACAGCGGACTACGAGCAGTACTTC.

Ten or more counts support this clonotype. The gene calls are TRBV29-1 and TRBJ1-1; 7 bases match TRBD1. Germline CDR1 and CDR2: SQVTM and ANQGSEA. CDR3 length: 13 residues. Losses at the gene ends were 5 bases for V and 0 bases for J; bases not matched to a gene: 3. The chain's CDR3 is CSVSGQLNTEAFF. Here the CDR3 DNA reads TGCAGCGTTTCGGGACAGCTGAACACTGAAGCTTTCTTT.

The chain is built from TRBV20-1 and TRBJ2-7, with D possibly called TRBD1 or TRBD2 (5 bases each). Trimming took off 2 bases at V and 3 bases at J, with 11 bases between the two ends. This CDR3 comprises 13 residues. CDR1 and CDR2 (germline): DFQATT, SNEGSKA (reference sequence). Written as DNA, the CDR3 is TGCAGTGCTAGATTCGGGGCGGGCTACGAGCAGTACTTC. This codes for CSARFGAGYEQYF.

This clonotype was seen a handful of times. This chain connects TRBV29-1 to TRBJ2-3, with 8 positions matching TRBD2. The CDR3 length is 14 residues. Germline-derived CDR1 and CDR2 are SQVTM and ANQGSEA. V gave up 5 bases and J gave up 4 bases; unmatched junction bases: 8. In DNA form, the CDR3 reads TGCAGCGTTCAACGGGAGGGCCCCGCAGATACGCAGTATTTT. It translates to CSVQREGPADTQYF.

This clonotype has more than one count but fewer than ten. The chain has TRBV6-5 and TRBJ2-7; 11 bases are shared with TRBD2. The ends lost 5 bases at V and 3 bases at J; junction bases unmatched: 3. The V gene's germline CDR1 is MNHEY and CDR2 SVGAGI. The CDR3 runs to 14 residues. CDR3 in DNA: TGTGCCAGCAGTATACTAGCGGGAGTCTACGAGCAGTACTTC. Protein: CASSILAGVYEQYF.

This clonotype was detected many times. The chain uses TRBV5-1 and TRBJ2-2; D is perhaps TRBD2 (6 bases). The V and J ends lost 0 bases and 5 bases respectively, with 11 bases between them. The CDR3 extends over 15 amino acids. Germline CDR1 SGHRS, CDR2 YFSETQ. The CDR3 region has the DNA TGCGCCAGCAGCTTGGACGGGACTTCGACCGGGGAGCTGTTTTTT. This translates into CASSLDGTSTGELFF.

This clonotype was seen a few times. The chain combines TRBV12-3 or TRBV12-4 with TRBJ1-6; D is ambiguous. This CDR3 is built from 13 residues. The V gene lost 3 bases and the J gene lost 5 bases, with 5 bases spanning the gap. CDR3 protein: CASSFEDNSPLHF. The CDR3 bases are TGTGCCAGCAGTTTCGAGGATAATTCACCCCTCCACTTT.

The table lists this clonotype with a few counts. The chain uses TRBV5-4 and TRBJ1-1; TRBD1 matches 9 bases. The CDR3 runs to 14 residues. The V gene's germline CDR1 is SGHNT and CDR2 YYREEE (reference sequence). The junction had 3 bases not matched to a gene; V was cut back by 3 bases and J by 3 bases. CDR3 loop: CASSWGQGDTEAFF. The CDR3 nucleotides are TGTGCCAGCAGCTGGGGACAGGGCGACACTGAAGCTTTCTTT.

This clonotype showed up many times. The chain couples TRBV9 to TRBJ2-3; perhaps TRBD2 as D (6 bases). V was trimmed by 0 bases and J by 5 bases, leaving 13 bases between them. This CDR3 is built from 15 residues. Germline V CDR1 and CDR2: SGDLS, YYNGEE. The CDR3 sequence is CASSVDLALEDTQYF. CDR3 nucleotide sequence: TGTGCCAGCAGCGTAGACCTAGCGCTGGAAGATACGCAGTATTTT.

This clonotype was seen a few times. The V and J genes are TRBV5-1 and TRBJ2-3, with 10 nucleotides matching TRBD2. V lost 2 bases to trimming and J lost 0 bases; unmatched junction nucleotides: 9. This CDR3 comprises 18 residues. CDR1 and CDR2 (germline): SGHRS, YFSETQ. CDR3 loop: CASSFRAGGPSSTDTQYF. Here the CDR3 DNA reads TGCGCCAGCAGCTTCCGAGCGGGAGGGCCATCTAGCACAGATACGCAGTATTTT.

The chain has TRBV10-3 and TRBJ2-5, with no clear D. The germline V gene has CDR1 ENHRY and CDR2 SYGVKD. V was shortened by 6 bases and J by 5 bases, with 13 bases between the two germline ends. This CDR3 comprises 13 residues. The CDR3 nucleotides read TGTGCCATCAGCCCTCGAGTGGGGGAGACCCAGTACTTC. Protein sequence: CAISPRVGETQYF.

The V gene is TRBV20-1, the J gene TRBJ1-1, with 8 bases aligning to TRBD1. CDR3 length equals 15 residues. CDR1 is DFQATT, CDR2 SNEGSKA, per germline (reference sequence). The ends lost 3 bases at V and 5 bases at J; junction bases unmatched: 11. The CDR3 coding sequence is TGCAGTGCTAGGGGAACGGGGACAGGAAGGACTGAAGCTTTCTTT. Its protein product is CSARGTGTGRTEAFF.

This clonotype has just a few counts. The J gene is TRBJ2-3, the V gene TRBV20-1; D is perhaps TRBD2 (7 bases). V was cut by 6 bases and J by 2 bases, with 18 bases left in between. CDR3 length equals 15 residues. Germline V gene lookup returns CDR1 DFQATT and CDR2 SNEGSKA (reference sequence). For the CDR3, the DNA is TGCAGTGCCCCACGCCGGGGGGCAGACACAGATACGCAGTATTTT. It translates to CSAPRRGADTDTQYF.

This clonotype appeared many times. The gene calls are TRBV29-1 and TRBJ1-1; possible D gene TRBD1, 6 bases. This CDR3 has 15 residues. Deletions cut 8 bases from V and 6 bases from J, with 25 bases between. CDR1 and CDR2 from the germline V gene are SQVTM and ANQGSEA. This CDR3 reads CSTLGVRGNVAEAFF. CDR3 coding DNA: TGCAGCACCCTCGGAGTGAGGGGGAATGTCGCTGAAGCTTTCTTT.